The next 29 T cell receptor beta chains were all read from a single sample in a study of regulatory T cells in long-lasting Graves disease. Combining iRepertoire HTBI primers with Arm-PCR of CDR3 regions, the authors built TCR beta libraries. TCRdb redid the calling of the multiplex PCR reads with MiXCR, one entry per CDR3 protein. This sample yields around 250,000 distinct CDR3 sequences, of which around a sixth are seen a single time; around 15% belongs to the top ten. Time point in this sample: newly diagnosed GD, antithyroid drugs for less than 3 months. PBMC-extracted RNA yielded the TCR library. The data were also submitted as part of a second study, on T cells in Graves' hyperthyroidism and ophthalmopathy.

Sequenced material: peripheral blood mononuclear cells (PBMCs), taken at new diagnosis, from a patient treated with antithyroid drugs. These receptors all stem from a woman under 40 with Graves disease.

This sequence joins TRBV11-2 and TRBJ2-1; D is unclear. The germline CDR1 and CDR2 sequences are SGHAT and FQNNGV. Trimming cost V 5 bases and J 7 bases, with 12 bases left between them. This CDR3 region has 13 residues. CDR3 protein: CASSQQGSNEQFF. CDR3 coding DNA: TGTGCCAGCAGCCAACAAGGCAGTAATGAGCAGTTCTTC.

In this sample, this clonotype turned up many times. V usage is TRBV3-1 and J usage is TRBJ2-1; 8 bases fit TRBD1. V shed 4 bases and J 5 bases; nucleotides not matched to a gene: 7. This CDR3 is built from 15 residues. Germline V gene data show CDR1 as LGHDT and CDR2 as YNNKEL (reference sequence). CDR3 bases: TGTGCCAGCAGCCCTGGACAGGGTATCCACAATGAGCAGTTCTTC. Translated, it gives CASSPGQGIHNEQFF.

A few counts support this clonotype. The chain is built from TRBV20-1 and TRBJ1-5, with 8 bases matching TRBD1. The trim removed 6 bases at V and 6 bases at J, leaving 7 bases unmatched. CDR1 is DFQATT, CDR2 SNEGSKA, per germline (reference sequence). The CDR3 spans 13 residues. As DNA, the CDR3 is TGCAGTGCCACTCAGGGGGCAGGTCAGCCCCAGCATTTT. As protein: CSATQGAGQPQHF.

This clonotype appeared many times. The CDR3 DNA reads as TGTGCCAGCAGTTTCCTCCACAAGGATGAGCAGTTCTTC. This gives the protein CASSFLHKDEQFF. The chain joins TRBV12-3 or TRBV12-4 to TRBJ2-1; D not certain. Between the trimmed V and J ends, which lost 3 bases and 8 bases, there was a span of 11 bases. The CDR3 loop spans 13 amino acids.

This clonotype was seen repeatedly, ten times or more. The J gene is TRBJ1-1, the V gene TRBV2; D call uncertain. The length of the CDR3 is 14 residues. Trimming removed 2 bases from V and 5 bases from J, with 12 bases in between. Germline loops: CDR1 SNHLY, CDR2 FYNNEI. CDR3 sequence reads: CASSEQKEVTEAFF. CDR3 DNA: TGTGCCAGCAGTGAACAGAAGGAGGTGACTGAAGCTTTCTTT.

Many counts were recorded for this clonotype. At one of its ends the junction is not consistent with the germline gene, which may arise from a read error. V is TRBV4-1 and J is TRBJ2-7; 11 bases line up with TRBD2. Per the germline V gene, CDR1 is MGHRA and CDR2 is YSYEKL. This CDR3 spans 16 amino acids. CDR3 nucleotides: TGTGCCAGCAGCCGATACACTAGCGGGAGTTACTACGAGCAGTACTTC. Amino acids: CASSRYTSGSYYEQYF.

The CDR3 loop reads CASSQAAGVGDTQYF. The CDR3 DNA reads TGCGCCAGCAGCCAAGCAGCGGGAGTTGGTGATACGCAGTATTTT. V and J are TRBV4-1 and TRBJ2-3; TRBD2 aligns across 8 bases. The CDR3 contains 15 residues. CDR1 MGHRA and CDR2 YSYEKL come from the germline V gene. V dropped 1 base and J dropped 6; count of bases not matched to a gene: 6.

The table lists this clonotype with a few counts. CDR3 sequence: CASSIPPVGAQFF. CDR3 in DNA: TGTGCCAGTAGTATCCCCCCAGTGGGGGCGCAGTTCTTC. The V call is TRBV19, the J call TRBJ2-1; D may be TRBD1 (6 bases). The CDR3 has 13 amino acids. Per germline, CDR1 LNHDA and CDR2 SQIVND (reference sequence). V dropped 3 bases and J dropped 12 bases, with 15 bases sitting between them. Combining the CDR3 with reference TRBV19 and TRBJ2-1 gives the whole variable domain DGGITQSPKYLFRKEGQNVTLSCEQNLNHDAMYWYRQDPGQGLRLIYYSQIVNDFQKGDIAEGYSVSREKKESFPLTVTSAQKNPTAFYLCASSIPPVGAQFFGPGTRLTVL.

V and J are TRBV5-4 and TRBJ1-6; tentative D call: TRBD1 (6 bases). This CDR3 has 16 amino acids. V was cut by 3 bases and J by 6 bases, with 16 bases left in between. CDR1 and CDR2 (germline): SGHNT, YYREEE (reference sequence). The CDR3 region has the DNA TGTGCCAGCAGCTCTGGGGGCGGTAGGGGTAATTCACCCCTCCACTTT. Translating it yields CASSSGGGRGNSPLHF.

This clonotype came up many times. The chain uses TRBV5-5 and TRBJ2-4; maybe TRBD1 (6 bases). Deletions cut 2 bases from V and 3 bases from J, with 12 bases between. Germline V gene sequence: CDR1 SGHKS, CDR2 YYEKEE (reference sequence). This CDR3 has 15 amino acids. This CDR3 reads CASSLQGIGKNIQYF. The CDR3 DNA is TGTGCCAGCAGCTTACAGGGTATAGGCAAAAACATTCAGTACTTC.

This clonotype appeared many times. The V gene is TRBV2, the J gene TRBJ2-2, with D possibly matching TRBD1 (5 bases). Between the trimmed V and J ends, which lost 7 bases and 1 base, there was a span of 16 bases. Germline CDR1 and CDR2: SNHLY and FYNNEI. This CDR3 has 16 residues. CDR3 coding DNA: TGTGCCAGCAACTTACAGACAGCCATGAACACCGGGGAGCTGTTTTTT. It is translated as CASNLQTAMNTGELFF.

The rearrangement uses TRBV3-1 and TRBJ2-1; 9 bases map to TRBD2. The CDR3 consists of 15 residues. Germline V CDR1 and CDR2: LGHDT, YNNKEL (reference sequence). V trimming: 1 base; J trimming: 10 bases; junction bases outside the gene matches: 8. CDR3 amino acids: CASSQVGGGALEQFF. Written as DNA, the CDR3 is TGTGCCAGCAGCCAAGTAGGCGGGGGGGCCTTAGAGCAGTTCTTC.

This clonotype was detected ten times or more. DNA of the CDR3: TGCAGTGCTCCCTCACCACGGACTAGAGGTTACAATGAGCAGTTCTTC. As protein: CSAPSPRTRGYNEQFF. The chain couples TRBV20-1 to TRBJ2-1, with 7 bases fitting TRBD2. This CDR3 spans 16 amino acids. After removal of 5 bases from V and 4 bases from J, the junction contained 14 bases not matched to a gene. Germline CDR1 and CDR2: DFQATT and SNEGSKA (reference sequence).

The J gene is TRBJ1-5, the V gene TRBV6-1; D may be TRBD1 (5 bases). From germline, CDR1 is MNHNS and CDR2 SASEGT. V was cut by 4 bases and J by 2 bases, with 12 bases left in between. CDR3 length equals 15 residues. Here the CDR3 DNA reads TGTGCCAGCAGTGCCTTCAGGGTTGGCAATCAGCCCCAGCATTTT. Amino acid sequence: CASSAFRVGNQPQHF.

This clonotype came up many times. The rearrangement joins TRBV28 to TRBJ1-5; tentative D call: TRBD1 (6 bases). The V gene's germline CDR1 is MDHEN and CDR2 SYDVKM. There are 15 residues in the CDR3. V lost 3 bases, J lost 0 bases, and 9 bases lay in between. The DNA for the CDR3 is TGTGCCAGCAGTTTGATACAGGGTAGCAATCAGCCCCAGCATTTT. It codes for CASSLIQGSNQPQHF.

Regarding this clonotype: A much larger clone lies a single base off, so this may be a read error. The genes are TRBV18 and TRBJ1-3, with no clear D. CDR1 and CDR2 (germline): KGHSH, LQKENI. The CDR3 contains 17 residues. The CDR3 is CACSPPGGTGSGNTIYF. As DNA, the CDR3 is TGTGCCTGCTCACCACCGGGTGGCACCGGCTCTGGAAACACCATATATTTT.

The chain links TRBV6-4 to TRBJ2-3, with 10 bases matching TRBD2. Germline V gene sequence: CDR1 MRHNA, CDR2 SNTAGT. V trimming: 4 bases; J trimming: 0 bases; junction bases outside the gene matches: 4. The CDR3 extends over 16 amino acids. This chain's CDR3 is CASSALAGGSTDTQYF. For the CDR3, the DNA is TGTGCCAGCAGTGCTTTAGCGGGGGGCAGCACAGATACGCAGTATTTT.

The genes are TRBV2 and TRBJ2-5; TRBD2 aligns across 13 bases. The V and J ends lost 5 bases and 7 bases, in that order; junction bases with no gene match: 13. The germline gives CDR1 SNHLY, CDR2 FYNNEI. This CDR3 has 17 residues. The CDR3 reads CASSPSGTSGDWWTQYF. As DNA, the CDR3 is TGTGCCAGCAGTCCATCCGGGACTAGCGGGGACTGGTGGACCCAGTACTTC.

Ten or more counts support this clonotype. The chain combines TRBV12-3 or TRBV12-4 with TRBJ1-5, with 10 bases that match TRBD1. The CDR3 extends over 12 amino acids. V was pared by 8 bases and J by 5 bases, with 0 bases of the junction left unmatched. In DNA, the CDR3 is TGTGCCAGCGGACAGGGGGATCAGCCCCAGCATTTT. Translated, it gives CASGQGDQPQHF.

This clonotype occurred a few times. This may stem from a read error, because a much larger clone lies one nucleotide away. This chain uses TRBV5-1 with TRBJ2-1; 7 bases map to TRBD2. Germline V gene sequence: CDR1 SGHRS, CDR2 YFSETQ. The CDR3 covers 16 residues. With 0 bases clipped from V and 3 bases from J, the junction kept 6 bases outside the gene matches. CDR3 bases: TGCGCCAGCAGCTTGGCCCCAACGGGGGGCTACAATGAGCAGTTCTTC. As protein: CASSLAPTGGYNEQFF. Based on the CDR3 plus reference TRBV5-1 and TRBJ2-1, the full variable domain is KAGVTQTPRYLIKTRGQQVTLSCSPISGHRSVSWYQQTPGQGLQFLFEYFSETQRNKGNFPGRFSGRQFSNSRSEMNVSTLELGDSALYLCASSLAPTGGYNEQFFGPGTRLTVL.

This clonotype appeared many times. The chain uses TRBV24-1 and TRBJ2-2, with D uncertain. V was trimmed by 10 bases and J by 2 bases, leaving 10 bases between them. The CDR3 consists of 13 residues. CDR1 and CDR2 (germline): KGHDR, SFDVKD. CDR3 bases: TGTGCCACGTCTCAGGCTAACACCGGGGAGCTGTTTTTT. This sequence encodes CATSQANTGELFF.

V and J are TRBV5-5 and TRBJ1-5; no reliable D call. The CDR3 consists of 14 residues. Germline V gene data show CDR1 as SGHKS and CDR2 as YYEKEE (reference sequence). V was trimmed by 1 base and J by 4 bases, leaving 9 bases between them. The CDR3 coding sequence is TGTGCCAGCAGCTTGAAACGGGTGAATCAGCCCCAGCATTTT. It specifies CASSLKRVNQPQHF.

There are many counts of this clonotype. The chain links TRBV6-1 to TRBJ1-5; D possibly corresponds to TRBD1 (6 bases). CDR3 length: 13 amino acids. Trimming shortened V by 1 base and J by 6 bases, and 7 bases separated the two germline ends. Germline V gene data show CDR1 as MNHNS and CDR2 as SASEGT. The CDR3 sequence: CASSEEGGQPQHF. DNA for the CDR3: TGTGCCAGCAGTGAAGAGGGGGGTCAGCCCCAGCATTTT.

In this sample, this clonotype turned up many times. The chain links TRBV9 to TRBJ2-3, with no clear D. V lost 0 bases and J 3 bases, leaving 11 bases between the germline ends. There are 15 residues in the CDR3. CDR1 SGDLS and CDR2 YYNGEE come from the germline V gene. This CDR3 is CASSVGARTTDTQYF. The DNA for the CDR3 is TGTGCCAGCAGCGTAGGGGCACGTACGACAGATACGCAGTATTTT. The whole variable domain, remainder taken from reference TRBV9 and TRBJ2-3, is DSGVTQTPKHLITATGQRVTLRCSPRSGDLSVYWYQQSLDQGLQFLIQYYNGEERAKGNILERFSAQQFPDLHSELNLSSLELGDSALYFCASSVGARTTDTQYFGPGTRLTVL.

The sample holds many counts of this clonotype. The V gene is TRBV11-2, the J gene TRBJ1-4; TRBD1 is a possible D gene (6 bases). CDR1 and CDR2 from the germline V gene are SGHAT and FQNNGV. The V end lost 3 bases, the J end lost 11 bases, and 16 bases lay between the germline ends. The CDR3 totals 14 residues. CDR3 nucleotide sequence: TGTGCCAGCAGCTTGGGGGCAGGGGTGGGGAAACTGTTTTTT. This sequence encodes CASSLGAGVGKLFF.

The rearrangement uses TRBV5-4 and TRBJ2-5; 8 bases are shared with TRBD2. The CDR3 length is 14 residues. V was clipped by 0 bases and J by 5 bases; unmatched bases: 3. Germline-derived CDR1 and CDR2 are SGHNT and YYREEE (reference sequence). CDR3 amino acids: CASSLDERGETQYF. CDR3 coding DNA: TGTGCCAGCAGCTTGGATGAGCGGGGGGAGACCCAGTACTTC.

This clonotype was observed many times. The rearrangement uses TRBV13 and TRBJ1-1, with 10 nucleotides matching TRBD1. The CDR3 is 14 amino acids. Germline V gives CDR1 PRHDT, CDR2 FYEKMQ (reference sequence). Unmatched junction bases numbered 5, after V lost 5 bases and J lost 5 bases. DNA of the CDR3: TGTGCCAGCAGCGACCAGGACAGGGGGACTGAAGCTTTCTTT. Translation: CASSDQDRGTEAFF. The complete variable domain, with remaining parts taken from reference TRBV13 and TRBJ1-1, reads AAGVIQSPRHLIKEKRETATLKCYPIPRHDTVYWYQQGPGQDPQFLISFYEKMQSDKGSIPDRFSAQQFSDYHSELNMSSLELGDSALYFCASSDQDRGTEAFFGQGTRLTVV.

The CDR3 bases are TGCAGCGTGGGACAGGGGAACTACGAGCAGTACTTC. This codes for CSVGQGNYEQYF. V and J are TRBV29-1 and TRBJ2-3, with TRBD1 matching 10 bases. The assigned J gene may be wrong: the sequence end matches TRBJ2-7 better. Germline V gene lookup returns CDR1 SQVTM and CDR2 ANQGSEA. This CDR3 is built from 12 residues.

This clonotype was seen ten or more times. The chain couples TRBV3-1 to TRBJ2-3; maybe TRBD2 (5 bases). Trimming left V 4 bases short and J 4 bases short, with 18 bases between. This CDR3 comprises 16 residues. The V gene's germline CDR1 is LGHDT and CDR2 YNNKEL (reference sequence). The CDR3 DNA is TGTGCCAGCAGCCTAGAAGGACTTCCGTGGCCAGATACGCAGTATTTT. It specifies CASSLEGLPWPDTQYF.